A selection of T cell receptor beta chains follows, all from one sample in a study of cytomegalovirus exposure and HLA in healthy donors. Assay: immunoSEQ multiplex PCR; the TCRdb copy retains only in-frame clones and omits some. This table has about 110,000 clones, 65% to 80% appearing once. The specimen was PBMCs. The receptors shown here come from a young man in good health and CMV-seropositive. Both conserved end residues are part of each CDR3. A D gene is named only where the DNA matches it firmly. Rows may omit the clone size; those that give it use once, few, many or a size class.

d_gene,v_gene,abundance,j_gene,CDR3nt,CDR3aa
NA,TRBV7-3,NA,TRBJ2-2,TGTGCCAGCAGCTATGCGGGGTTCGGGGCCGGGGAGCTGTTTTTT,CASSYAGFGAGELFF
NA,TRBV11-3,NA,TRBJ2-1,TGTGCCAGCAGCTTCACGGGCAATGAGCAGTTCTTC,CASSFTGNEQFF
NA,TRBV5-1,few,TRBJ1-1,TGCGCCTCGGGGGATACTAACACTGAAGCTTTCTTT,CASGDTNTEAFF
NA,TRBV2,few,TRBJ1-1,TGTGCCAGCTCCGTAGACAGCCTCTACACTGAAGCTTTCTTT,CASSVDSLYTEAFF
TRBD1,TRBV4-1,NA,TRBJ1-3,TGCGCCAGCAGCCAAAGCAGACAGGGGGCGAACACCATATATTTT,CASSQSRQGANTIYF
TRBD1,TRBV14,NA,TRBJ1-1,TGTGCCAGCAGCGCCCGACAGGGTAACATGAACACTGAAGCTTTCTTT,CASSARQGNMNTEAFF
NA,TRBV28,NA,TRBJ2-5,TGTGCCAGCAGTCCGGCCGGCGGCGTGGAGACCCAGTACTTC,CASSPAGGVETQYF
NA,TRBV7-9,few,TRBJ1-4,TGTGCCAGCAGCTCAAACGGGGCAACTAATGAAAAACTGTTTTTT,CASSSNGATNEKLFF
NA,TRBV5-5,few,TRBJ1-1,TGTGCCAGCAGCTTGTTGATGGTGGGGGGCACTGAAGCTTTCTTT,CASSLLMVGGTEAFF
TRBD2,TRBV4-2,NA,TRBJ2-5,TGTGCCAGCAGCCAAGATATGCGGGGGGGCCAAGAGACCCAGTACTTC,CASSQDMRGGQETQYF
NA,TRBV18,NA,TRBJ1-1,TGTGCCAGCTCACCACAGCAGGGCGGCGTGAACACTGAAGCTTTCTTT,CASSPQQGGVNTEAFF
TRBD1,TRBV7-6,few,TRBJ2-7,TGTGCCAGCAGCCCAACAGGGGAAGGGACCTACGAGCAGTACTTC,CASSPTGEGTYEQYF
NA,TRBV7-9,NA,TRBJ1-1,TGTGCCAGCAGCTTAGAGGTGGGGCGGAACACTGAAGCTTTCTTT,CASSLEVGRNTEAFF
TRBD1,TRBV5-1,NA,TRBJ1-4,TGCGCCAGCAGCTCCGGGACAGGGGGCGCGGTTGAAAAACTGTTTTTT,CASSSGTGGAVEKLFF
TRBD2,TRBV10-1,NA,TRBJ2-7,TGCGCCAGCTCACCGGGACTAGCTTACGAGCAGTACTTC,CASSPGLAYEQYF
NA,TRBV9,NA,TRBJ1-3,TGTGCCAGCAGCGTAGGGGCAGCCTCTGGAAACACCATATATTTT,CASSVGAASGNTIYF
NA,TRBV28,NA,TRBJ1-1,TGTGCCAGCAGTTTCAGCACCGGGACAAACATGAACACTGAAGCTTTCTTT,CASSFSTGTNMNTEAFF
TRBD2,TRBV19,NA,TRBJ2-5,TGTGCCAGTCTCTCCGAAGGACTAGCGGGGATAGAGACCCAGTACTTC,CASLSEGLAGIETQYF
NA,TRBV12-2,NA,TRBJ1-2,TGTGCAAGTCGCTTACTGGAGTCTCGGGGTTACTATGGCTACCCCTTC,CASRLLESRGYYGYPF
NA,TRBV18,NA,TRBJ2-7,TGTGCCAGCTCACCCAGGACAGAAAACGAGCAGTACTTC,CASSPRTENEQYF
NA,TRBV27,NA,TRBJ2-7,TGTGCCAGCAGTCCCCCGGGTAGCGCCTCCTACGAGCAGTACTTC,CASSPPGSASYEQYF
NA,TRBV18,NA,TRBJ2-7,TGTGCCAGCTCGGAGGGGTTGTCGTACGAGCAGTACTTC,CASSEGLSYEQYF
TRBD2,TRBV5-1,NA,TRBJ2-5,TGCGCCAGCAGCTTGGAGGCGTCGGGGGGGTCAGAGACCCAGTACTTC,CASSLEASGGSETQYF
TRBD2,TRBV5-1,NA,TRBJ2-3,TGCGCCAGCAACAGCGGGGCAGACGGCACAGATACGCAGTATTTT,CASNSGADGTDTQYF
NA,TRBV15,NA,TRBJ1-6,TGTGCCACCAGCAGAGAAGGAACAGGGCTCTCCTATCGGTCACCCCTCCACTTT,CATSREGTGLSYRSPLHF
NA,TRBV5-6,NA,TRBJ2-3,TGTGCCAGCAGCCCCGAAGGAGTCACAGATACGCAGTATTTT,CASSPEGVTDTQYF
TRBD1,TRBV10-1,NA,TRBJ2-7,TGCGCCAGCAGTCCCATCCGGGACAGTTTAGGGGTGTACTTC,CASSPIRDSLGVYF
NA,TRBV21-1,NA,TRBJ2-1,TGTGCCAGCAACGTCTGTGGTCAGGGGGCTAACAATGAGCAGTTCTTC,CASNVCGQGANNEQFF
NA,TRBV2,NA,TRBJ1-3,TGTGCCAGCAGTCGGACTGTAGCGGGAAACACCATATATTTT,CASSRTVAGNTIYF
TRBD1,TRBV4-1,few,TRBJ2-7,TGCGCCAGCAGCCAGGCCGGGACAGGGAGCCACGAGCAGTACTTC,CASSQAGTGSHEQYF
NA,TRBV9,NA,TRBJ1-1,TGTGCCAGCAGCCCTCGCCAAGAGGGTGGCACTGAAACTTTCTTT,CASSPRQEGGTETFF
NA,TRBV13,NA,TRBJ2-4,TGTGCCAGCAGCCGAACTAGCTGGGGGGGCGGCAAAAACATTCAGTACTTC,CASSRTSWGGGKNIQYF
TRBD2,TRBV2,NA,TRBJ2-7,TGTGCCAGCAGTGAAGAAGGGGGACTAGCTTACGAGCAGTACTTC,CASSEEGGLAYEQYF
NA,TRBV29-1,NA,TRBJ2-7,TGCAGTGCCCTTGGAGGTCCCTCCTACGAGCAGTACTTC,CSALGGPSYEQYF
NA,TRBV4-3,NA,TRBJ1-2,TGCGCCAGCAGCCAAGATCGCACTGACTATGGCTACACCTTC,CASSQDRTDYGYTF
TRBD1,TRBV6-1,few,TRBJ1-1,TGTGCCAGCATTTTCGGACAGGGTTCTACTGAAGCTTTCTTT,CASIFGQGSTEAFF
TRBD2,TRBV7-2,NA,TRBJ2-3,TGTGCCAGCAGCTTAGCTTCTGCGGGGGGGCCATTAGATACGCAGTATTTT,CASSLASAGGPLDTQYF
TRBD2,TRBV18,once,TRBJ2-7,TGTGCCAGCTCACCACCTGGGACTAGCGGGGGGTGGAGCTCCTACGAGCAGTACTTC,CASSPPGTSGGWSSYEQYF
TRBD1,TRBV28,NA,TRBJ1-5,TGTGCCAGCAGTTTATGGCCGGGACAGGGGGACCAGCCCCAGCATTTT,CASSLWPGQGDQPQHF
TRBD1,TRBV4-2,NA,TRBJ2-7,TGTGCCAGCAGCCAATCCTGGACAGGGGGAAGCTCCTACGAGCAGTACTTC,CASSQSWTGGSSYEQYF
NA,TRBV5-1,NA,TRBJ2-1,TGCGCCAGCAGCTCGACCACACAGGGATACAATGAGCAGTTCTTC,CASSSTTQGYNEQFF
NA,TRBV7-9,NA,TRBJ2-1,TGTGCCAGCAGCTTAGGAAGGGGGAAAGGTTCAAACGATGAGCAGTTCTTC,CASSLGRGKGSNDEQFF
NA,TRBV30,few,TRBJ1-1,TGTGCCTGGAGTGGGGGGGGGTTTATGAACACTGAAGCTTTCTTT,CAWSGGGFMNTEAFF
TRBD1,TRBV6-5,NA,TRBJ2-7,TGTGCCAGCAGTTACGGGACAGGGGGCAGATACGAGCAGTACTTC,CASSYGTGGRYEQYF
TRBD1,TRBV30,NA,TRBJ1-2,TGTGCCTGGAGTTCCGGGACAGGGGGCTATGGCTACACCTTC,CAWSSGTGGYGYTF
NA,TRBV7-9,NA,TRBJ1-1,TGTGCCAGCAGCTACGCCGTGGGGGCTGTCACTGAAGCTTTCTTT,CASSYAVGAVTEAFF